This TCR beta chain was identified in a study of cytomegalovirus exposure and HLA in healthy donors. Study in general: Per a later analysis, the roughly 680 first-cohort and approximately 120 validation repertoires shared one platform.

The protocol was immunoSEQ multiplex PCR, while the TCRdb copy is restricted to in-frame clones and leaves out a portion. The sample has about 310,000 clones, 70% to 90% seen once. General observations from the study: TCR clusters originating in the first cohort tended to co-occur in the 120 validation repertoires, according to a later analysis. Reported performance of the classifier showed diagnosis of cytomegalovirus status with high specificity and sensitivity.

Note on this clone: Its matching antigen is unknown.

From germline, CDR1 is SGHRS and CDR2 YFSETQ. The V gene end was trimmed by 3 bases and the J gene end by 10 bases; junction bases not matched to a gene: 7. The CDR3 is made up of 13 amino acids. The sequenced sample consisted of PBMCs. This TCR was sampled from a man aged 30 to 39 in good health and CMV-seronegative. The rearrangement joins TRBV5-1 to TRBJ1-1, with 9 bases aligning to TRBD1. The CDR3 DNA sequence: TGCGCCAGCAGCTGGGGGACAGGGTTCGGAGCTTTCTTT. Protein: CASSWGTGFGAFF.